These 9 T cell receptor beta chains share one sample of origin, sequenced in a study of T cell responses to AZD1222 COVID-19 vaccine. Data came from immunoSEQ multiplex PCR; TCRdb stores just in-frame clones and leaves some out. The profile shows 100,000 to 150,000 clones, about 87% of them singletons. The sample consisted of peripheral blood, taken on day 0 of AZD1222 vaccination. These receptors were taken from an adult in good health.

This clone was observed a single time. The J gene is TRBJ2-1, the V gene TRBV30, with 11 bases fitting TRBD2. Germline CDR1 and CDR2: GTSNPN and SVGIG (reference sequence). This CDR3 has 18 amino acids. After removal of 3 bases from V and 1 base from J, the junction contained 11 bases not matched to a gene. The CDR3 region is CAWSANSGGAMSYNEQFF. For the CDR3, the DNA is TGTGCCTGGAGCGCGAATAGCGGGGGGGCGATGTCCTACAATGAGCAGTTCTTC.

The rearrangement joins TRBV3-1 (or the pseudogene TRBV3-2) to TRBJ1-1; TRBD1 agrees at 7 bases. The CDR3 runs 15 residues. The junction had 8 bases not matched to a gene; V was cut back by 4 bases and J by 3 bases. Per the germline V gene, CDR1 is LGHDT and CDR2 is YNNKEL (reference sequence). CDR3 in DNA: TGTGCCAGCAGCCCCCTGCCAGGGGGGGACACTGAAGCTTTCTTT. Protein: CASSPLPGGDTEAFF.

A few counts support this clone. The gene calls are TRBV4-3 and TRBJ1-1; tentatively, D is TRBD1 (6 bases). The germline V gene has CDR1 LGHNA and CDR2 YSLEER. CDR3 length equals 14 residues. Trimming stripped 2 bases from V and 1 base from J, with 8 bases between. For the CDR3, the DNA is TGCGCCAGCAGCCAACTACAGGGGAACACTGAAGCTTTCTTT. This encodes CASSQLQGNTEAFF.

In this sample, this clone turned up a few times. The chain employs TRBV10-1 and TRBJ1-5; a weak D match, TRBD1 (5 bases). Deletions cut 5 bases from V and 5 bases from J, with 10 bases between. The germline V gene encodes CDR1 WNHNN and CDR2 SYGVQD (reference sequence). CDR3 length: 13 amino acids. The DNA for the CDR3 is TGCGCCAGCAGTCAGGGCCTTGATCAGCCCCAGCATTTT. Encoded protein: CASSQGLDQPQHF.

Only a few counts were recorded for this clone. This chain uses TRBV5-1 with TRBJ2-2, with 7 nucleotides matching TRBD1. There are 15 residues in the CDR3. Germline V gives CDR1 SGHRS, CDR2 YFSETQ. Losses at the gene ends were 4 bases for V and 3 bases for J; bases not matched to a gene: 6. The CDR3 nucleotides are TGCGCCAGCAGCCCAACCGACAGGGACACCGGGGAGCTGTTTTTT. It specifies CASSPTDRDTGELFF.

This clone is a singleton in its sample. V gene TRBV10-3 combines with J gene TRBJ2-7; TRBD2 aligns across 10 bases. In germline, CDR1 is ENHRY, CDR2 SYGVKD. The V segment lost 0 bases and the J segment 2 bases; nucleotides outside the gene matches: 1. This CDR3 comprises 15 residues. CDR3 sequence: CAISESTSGTYEQYF. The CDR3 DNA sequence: TGTGCCATCAGTGAGTCAACTAGCGGGACCTACGAGCAGTACTTC.

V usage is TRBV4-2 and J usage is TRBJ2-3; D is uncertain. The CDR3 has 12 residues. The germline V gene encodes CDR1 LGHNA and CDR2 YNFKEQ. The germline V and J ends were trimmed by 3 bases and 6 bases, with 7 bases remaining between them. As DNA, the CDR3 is TGTGCCAGCAGCCACGATAGGGATACGCAGTATTTT. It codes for CASSHDRDTQYF.

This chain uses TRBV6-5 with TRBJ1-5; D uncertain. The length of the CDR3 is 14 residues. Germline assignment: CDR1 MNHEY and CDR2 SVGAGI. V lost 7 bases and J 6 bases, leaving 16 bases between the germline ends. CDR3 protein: CASMDEGFTQPQHF. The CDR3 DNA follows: TGTGCCAGCATGGATGAAGGGTTCACTCAGCCCCAGCATTTT.

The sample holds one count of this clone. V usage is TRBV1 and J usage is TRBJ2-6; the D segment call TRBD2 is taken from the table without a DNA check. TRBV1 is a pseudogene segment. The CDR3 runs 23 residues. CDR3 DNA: TGCACCAGCAGCCAAGATTTGGTTATCGGACTAGCGGGGAGACGCTCTGGGGCCAACGTCCTGACTTTC. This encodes CTSSQDLVIGLAGRRSGANVLTF.